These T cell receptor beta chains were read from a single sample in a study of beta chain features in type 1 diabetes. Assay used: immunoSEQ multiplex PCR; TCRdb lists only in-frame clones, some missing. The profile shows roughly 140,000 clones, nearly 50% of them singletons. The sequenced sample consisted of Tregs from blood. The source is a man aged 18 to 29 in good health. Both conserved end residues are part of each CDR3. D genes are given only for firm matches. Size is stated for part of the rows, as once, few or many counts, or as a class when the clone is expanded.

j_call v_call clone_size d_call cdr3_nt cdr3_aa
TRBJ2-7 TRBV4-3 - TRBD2 TGCGCCAGCAGCCAAGGAGGGACTAGCGGTTCCTACGAGCAGTACTTC CASSQGGTSGSYEQYF
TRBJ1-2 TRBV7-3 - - TGTGCCAGCAGCTTTTCGGCGGGCTATGGCTACACCTTC CASSFSAGYGYTF
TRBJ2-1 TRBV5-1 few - TGCGCCAGCAGCAGGGGCCTCCACTACAATGAGCAGTTCTTC CASSRGLHYNEQFF
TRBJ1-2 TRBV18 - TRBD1 TGTGCCAGCTCACCATCCGGGACAGGATATGGCTACACCTTC CASSPSGTGYGYTF
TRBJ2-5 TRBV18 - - TGTGCCAGCTCACCCGCTAGGGGAATCCAAGAGACCCAGTACTTC CASSPARGIQETQYF
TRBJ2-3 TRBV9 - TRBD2 TGTGCCAGCAGCGCGTGGGGGAATACGGGACTAGCGGGAGCATCGGGAGATACGCAGTATTTT CASSAWGNTGLAGASGDTQYF
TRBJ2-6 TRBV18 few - TGTGCCAGCTCACCGGGACTGCTCTCTGGGGCCAACGTCCTGACTTTC CASSPGLLSGANVLTF
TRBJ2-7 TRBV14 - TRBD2 TGTGCCAGCAGCCAAGTCGCGACTAGCGGGAGGTACGGCCACGAGCAGTACTTC CASSQVATSGRYGHEQYF
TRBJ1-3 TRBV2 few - TGTGCCGTGAGGGTTTCTGGAAACACCATATATTTT CAVRVSGNTIYF
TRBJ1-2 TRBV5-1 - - TGCGCCAGCAGCTGGGGAACAGGATCTAACTATGGCTACACCTTC CASSWGTGSNYGYTF
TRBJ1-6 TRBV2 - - TGTGCCAGCAGTCCGGGCTCCTATAATTCACCCCTCCACTTT CASSPGSYNSPLHF
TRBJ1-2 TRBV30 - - TGTGCCTGGATGTACAGGGCGAGCGATGGCTACACCTTC CAWMYRASDGYTF
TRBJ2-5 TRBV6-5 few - TGTGCCAGCAGGCGTACGACAGGTGCTTGGGAGACCCAGTACTTC CASRRTTGAWETQYF
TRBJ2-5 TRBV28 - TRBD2 TGTGCCCCCTCGACCCTTGGACTAGCGGGGTCGGAGACCCAGTACTTC CAPSTLGLAGSETQYF
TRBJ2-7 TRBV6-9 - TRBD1 TGTGCCAGCAGGACAGGGGGCTACGAGCAGTACTTC CASRTGGYEQYF
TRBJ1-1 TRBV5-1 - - TGCGCCAGCAGCAGGGACACCACGAACACTGAAGCTTTCTTT CASSRDTTNTEAFF
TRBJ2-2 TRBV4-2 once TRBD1 TGTGCCAGCAGCCCGATTCCGGGACAGGGGAAAAGAAACACCGGGGAGCTGTTTTTT CASSPIPGQGKRNTGELFF
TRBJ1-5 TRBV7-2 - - TGTGCCAGCAGCTTAGGGGGAGGGTATTATCAGCCCCAGCATTTT CASSLGGGYYQPQHF
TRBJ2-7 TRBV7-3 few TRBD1 TGTGCCAGCAGCTTCGGGACAGGGGATGAGCAGTACTTC CASSFGTGDEQYF
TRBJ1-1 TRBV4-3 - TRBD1 TGCGCCAGCAGCCCAGGACAGGGGTGGGGCACTGAAGCTTTCTTT CASSPGQGWGTEAFF
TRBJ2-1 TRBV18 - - TGTGCCAGCTCACTCGGCCTGGACATTGAGCAGTTCTTC CASSLGLDIEQFF
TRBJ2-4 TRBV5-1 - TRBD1 TGCGCCAGCAGCCCCGGACAGGGGGGAAACACTCAGTACTTC CASSPGQGGNTQYF
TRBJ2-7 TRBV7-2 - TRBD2 TGTGCCAGCAGCAAGGGACTAGCGGGAAGCTACGAGCAGTACTTC CASSKGLAGSYEQYF
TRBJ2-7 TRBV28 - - TGTGCCAGCAGGGTGAGGACCTACGAGCAGTACTTC CASRVRTYEQYF
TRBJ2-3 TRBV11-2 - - TGTGCCAGCAGCTTACGGCTCGGGAAAGCCCCTAGCACAGATACGCAGTATTTT CASSLRLGKAPSTDTQYF
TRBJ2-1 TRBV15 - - TGTGCCACCAGCACGGGTCCCTACAATGAGCAGTTCTTC CATSTGPYNEQFF
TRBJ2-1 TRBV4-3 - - TGCGCCAGCAGCCAAGATTCGGCGGTGATCTACAATGAGCAGTTCTTC CASSQDSAVIYNEQFF
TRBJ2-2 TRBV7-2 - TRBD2 TGTGCCAGCAGGAAGGTCCGGGGGGGGCCTTTTGGCACCGGGGAGCTGTTTTTT CASRKVRGGPFGTGELFF
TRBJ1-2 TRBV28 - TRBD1 TGTGCCAGCTGGTGGCAGGGGGCCCCTGCGAACTATGGCTACACCTTC CASWWQGAPANYGYTF
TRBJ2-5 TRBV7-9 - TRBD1 TGTGCCAGCAGCTTAGGGACAGGGGAGACCCAGTACTTC CASSLGTGETQYF
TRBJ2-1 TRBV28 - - TGTGCCAGCAGTTTATTCGGGTCCTACAATGAGCAGTTCTTC CASSLFGSYNEQFF
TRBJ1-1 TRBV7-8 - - TGTGCCAGCAGCTCCCCCGGACGGGGCACTGAAGCTTTCTTT CASSSPGRGTEAFF
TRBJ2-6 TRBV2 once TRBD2 TGTGCCAGCGAACTAGCGGGGTCTGGGGCCAACGTCCTGACTTTC CASELAGSGANVLTF
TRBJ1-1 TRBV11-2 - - TGTGCCAGCAGCTTAGATCGTCGTATGAACACTGAAGCTTTCTTT CASSLDRRMNTEAFF
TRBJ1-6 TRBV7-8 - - TGTGCCAGCAGAGCTTTGTTGGGCTTTGGGGCCGATCGTTCACCCCTCCACTTT CASRALLGFGADRSPLHF
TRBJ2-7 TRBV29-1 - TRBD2 TGCAGCGCTCAGACTAGCGGGCCTTCCTACGAGCAGTACTTC CSAQTSGPSYEQYF
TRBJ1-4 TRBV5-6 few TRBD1 TGTGCCAGCAGCTCAACCTGGACAGGCCAAAATGAAAAACTGTTTTTT CASSSTWTGQNEKLFF
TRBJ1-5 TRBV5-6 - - TGTGCCAGCAGCCCCTTCAATCAGCCCCAGCATTTT CASSPFNQPQHF
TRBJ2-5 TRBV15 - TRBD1 TGTGCCACCAGCGAAGAAAGACAGGGGGCCGGAGAGACCCAGTACTTC CATSEERQGAGETQYF
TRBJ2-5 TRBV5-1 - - TGCGCCAGCAGCTTGGGGCCTTACTTAGCCCGACGGTGGGAGACCCAGTACTTC CASSLGPYLARRWETQYF
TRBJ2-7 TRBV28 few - TGTGCCAGCAGTTTAATGCGCAGGCCCCCCTACGAGCAGTACTTC CASSLMRRPPYEQYF
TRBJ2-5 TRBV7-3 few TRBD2 TGTGCCAGCAGCCCGGGACTAGCTCCTTTCGGGGAGACCCAGTACTTC CASSPGLAPFGETQYF
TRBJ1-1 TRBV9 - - TGTGCCAGCAGCGTAAGGTCCGGGCAGGGGTCGAACACTGAAGCTTTCTTT CASSVRSGQGSNTEAFF
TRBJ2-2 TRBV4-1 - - TGCGCCAGCCAGCCGGGCAGGGCGAACACCGGGGAGCTGTTTTTT CASQPGRANTGELFF
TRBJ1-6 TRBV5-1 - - TGCGCCAGCAGCTTGGGGGAGGGGGGAAGTAATTCACCCCTCCACTTT CASSLGEGGSNSPLHF
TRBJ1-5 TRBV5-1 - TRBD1 TGCGCCAGCAGCTTCGGAACGGGACAGGCCTATCAGCCCCAGCATTTT CASSFGTGQAYQPQHF
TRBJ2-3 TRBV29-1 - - TGCAGCGCTGGAAGAGCAGGCCGCCGGGATACGCAGTATTTT CSAGRAGRRDTQYF
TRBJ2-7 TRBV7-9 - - TGTGCCAGCAGCTTTAGAAAAGGGGGACAATCCTACGAGCAGTACTTC CASSFRKGGQSYEQYF